The rows below give T cell receptor beta chains drawn from one sample of a study of human T cells and chemical hapten exposure. TCRdb recomputed calls from the RACE reads with MiXCR, one row per CDR3 protein. Of around 300,000 distinct CDR3 sequences listed, 5.5% to 8% were seen once; the top ten hold about 8%. The source was whole blood, collected in connection with sensitization to the hapten diphenylcyclopropenone (DPC). Source of these receptors: a young woman with alopecia areata. Some clones in this sample may be carry-over from other donors' samples. Each CDR3 is given with its conserved first and last residue. A D gene is named only where the DNA matches it firmly. Clone size is not always given. Where it is, it says once, few, many or a class for expanded clones.

V	J	size	D	CDR3	DNA
TRBV27	TRBJ2-3	many	-	CASSAIGTDTQYF	TGTGCCAGCAGTGCTATAGGCACAGATACGCAGTATTTT
TRBV20-1	TRBJ2-5	-	-	CSARDSARPYQETQYF	TGCAGTGCTAGAGATTCCGCGCGGCCGTACCAAGAGACCCAGTACTTC
TRBV27	TRBJ1-1	many	TRBD1	CASRIDRGTEAFF	TGTGCCAGCAGAATCGACAGGGGAACTGAAGCTTTCTTT
TRBV20-1	TRBJ1-2	few	TRBD1	CSAYRQGVDYGYTF	TGCAGTGCGTACCGACAGGGGGTCGACTATGGCTACACCTTC
TRBV4-3	TRBJ2-5	medium-sized	-	CASSQGGPGSGIGRETQYF	TGCGCCAGCAGCCAGGGCGGTCCGGGCTCCGGTATAGGGAGAGAGACCCAGTACTTC
TRBV10-3	TRBJ1-6	-	-	CAITTGSENSPLHF	TGTGCCATCACGACGGGGTCAGAGAATTCACCCCTCCACTTT
TRBV5-4	TRBJ2-7	few	-	CASSLDTDLDTYYEQYF	TGTGCCAGCAGCTTGGATACCGACCTGGACACCTACTACGAGCAGTACTTC
TRBV10-3	TRBJ2-3	few	TRBD2	CAISPGASGGSTDTQYF	TGTGCCATCAGCCCTGGGGCTAGCGGGGGGAGTACAGATACGCAGTATTTT
TRBV7-6	TRBJ2-3	-	-	CASSLAETSTDTQYF	TGTGCCAGCAGCTTAGCGGAAACTAGCACAGATACGCAGTATTTT
TRBV6-5	TRBJ1-1	many	-	CASSYQFLNTEAFF	TGTGCCAGCAGTTACCAGTTTTTGAACACTGAAGCTTTCTTT
TRBV6-2/TRBV6-3	TRBJ1-1	-	-	CASSYGVGDTEAFF	TGTGCCAGCAGTTACGGGGTTGGAGACACTGAAGCTTTCTTT
TRBV11-2	TRBJ1-5	-	-	CASSLELSNQPQHF	TGTGCCAGCAGCTTAGAGCTCAGCAATCAGCCCCAGCATTTT
TRBV29-1	TRBJ1-1	few	TRBD1	CSVARQGTTTEAFF	TGCAGCGTTGCCCGACAGGGTACAACGACTGAAGCTTTCTTT
TRBV6-5	TRBJ2-2	few	TRBD1	CASSWLPGQGTGELFF	TGTGCCAGCAGTTGGCTACCCGGACAGGGGACCGGGGAGCTGTTTTTT
TRBV27	TRBJ2-7	-	-	CASSRVGTPSYEQYF	TGTGCCAGCAGTCGTGTGGGAACCCCTTCCTACGAGCAGTACTTC
TRBV27	TRBJ2-7	many	TRBD2	CASSLLRTSVYEQYF	TGTGCCAGCAGTTTATTGCGGACTAGCGTCTACGAGCAGTACTTC
TRBV5-1	TRBJ2-1	many	-	CASSLVLGGEDEQFF	TGCGCCAGCAGCTTGGTCTTAGGCGGTGAGGACGAGCAGTTCTTC
TRBV11-2	TRBJ2-6	few	-	CASSLAHPSGANVLTF	TGTGCCAGCAGCTTAGCCCACCCTTCTGGGGCCAACGTCCTGACTTTC
TRBV2	TRBJ2-3	-	TRBD2	CASSEALAGPEDTQYF	TGTGCCAGCAGTGAGGCACTAGCGGGACCCGAGGATACGCAGTATTTT
TRBV28	TRBJ2-5	-	-	CASSLLGLETQYF	TGTGCCAGCAGTTTATTGGGTTTGGAGACCCAGTACTTC
TRBV20-1	TRBJ2-3	-	-	CSVPQETTDTQYF	TGCAGTGTCCCGCAGGAGACAACAGATACGCAGTATTTT
TRBV27	TRBJ2-7	many	TRBD1	CASSSGGPSYEQYF	TGTGCCAGCAGTTCAGGGGGCCCCTCCTACGAGCAGTACTTC
TRBV11-1	TRBJ2-7	-	-	CASSPNRAPTYEQYF	TGTGCCAGCAGCCCAAACAGGGCACCGACCTACGAGCAGTACTTC
TRBV4-3	TRBJ2-1	few	-	CASSQNGGDSYNEQFF	TGCGCCAGCAGCCAGAACGGGGGAGACTCCTACAATGAGCAGTTCTTC
TRBV12-3/TRBV12-4	TRBJ1-2	-	TRBD1	CASSFPKWTGAKYGYTF	TGTGCCAGCAGTTTTCCGAAATGGACAGGGGCGAAGTATGGCTACACCTTC
TRBV29-1	TRBJ2-1	many	-	CSVEEPYNEQFF	TGCAGCGTTGAAGAGCCATACAATGAGCAGTTCTTC
TRBV14	TRBJ2-7	-	TRBD2	CASSPGLAGANEQYF	TGTGCCAGCAGCCCAGGACTAGCGGGGGCAAACGAGCAGTACTTC
TRBV13	TRBJ2-1	-	-	CASSFYHRPYNEQFF	TGTGCCAGCAGCTTTTATCATAGGCCCTACAATGAGCAGTTCTTC
TRBV5-5	TRBJ1-1	few	-	CASRKQGATEAFF	TGTGCCAGCAGGAAACAGGGAGCCACTGAAGCTTTCTTT